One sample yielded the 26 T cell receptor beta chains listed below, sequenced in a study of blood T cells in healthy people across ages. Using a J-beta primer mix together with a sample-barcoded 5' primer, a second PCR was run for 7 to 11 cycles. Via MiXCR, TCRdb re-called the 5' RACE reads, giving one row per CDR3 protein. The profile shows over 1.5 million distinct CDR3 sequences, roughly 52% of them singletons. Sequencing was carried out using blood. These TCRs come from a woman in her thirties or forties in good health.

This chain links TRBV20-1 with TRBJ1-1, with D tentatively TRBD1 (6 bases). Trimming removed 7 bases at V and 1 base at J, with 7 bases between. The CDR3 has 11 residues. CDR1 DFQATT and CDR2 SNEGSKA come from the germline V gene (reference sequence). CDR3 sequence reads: CSGGGNTEAFF. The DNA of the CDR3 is TGCAGTGGAGGGGGGAACACTGAAGCTTTCTTT.

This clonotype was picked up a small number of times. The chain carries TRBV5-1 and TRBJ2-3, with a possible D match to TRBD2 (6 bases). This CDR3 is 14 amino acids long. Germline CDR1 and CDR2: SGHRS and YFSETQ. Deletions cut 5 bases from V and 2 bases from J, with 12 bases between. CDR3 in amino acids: CASRNAGHTDTQYF. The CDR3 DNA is TGCGCCAGCAGGAACGCGGGGCACACAGATACGCAGTATTTT.

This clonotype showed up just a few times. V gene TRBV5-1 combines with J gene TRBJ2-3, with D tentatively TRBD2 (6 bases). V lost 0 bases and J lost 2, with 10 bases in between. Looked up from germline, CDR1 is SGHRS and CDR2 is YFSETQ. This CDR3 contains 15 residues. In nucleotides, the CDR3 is TGCGCCAGCAGCTTGGGGAGGGGTAACACAGATACGCAGTATTTT. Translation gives CASSLGRGNTDTQYF. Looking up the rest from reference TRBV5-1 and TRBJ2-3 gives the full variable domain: KAGVTQTPRYLIKTRGQQVTLSCSPISGHRSVSWYQQTPGQGLQFLFEYFSETQRNKGNFPGRFSGRQFSNSRSEMNVSTLELGDSALYLCASSLGRGNTDTQYFGPGTRLTVL.

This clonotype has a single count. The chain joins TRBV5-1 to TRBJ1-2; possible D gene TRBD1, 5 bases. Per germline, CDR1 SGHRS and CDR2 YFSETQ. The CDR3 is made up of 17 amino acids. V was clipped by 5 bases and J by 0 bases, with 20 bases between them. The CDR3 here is CASRNSRGGMSNYGYTF. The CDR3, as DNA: TGCGCCAGCAGAAACTCACGGGGGGGTATGTCTAACTATGGCTACACCTTC.

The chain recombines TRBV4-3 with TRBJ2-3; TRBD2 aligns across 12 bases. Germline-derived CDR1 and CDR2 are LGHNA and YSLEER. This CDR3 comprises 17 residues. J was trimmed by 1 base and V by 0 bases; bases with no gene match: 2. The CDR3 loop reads CASSQEWTSGGTDTQYF. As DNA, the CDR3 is TGCGCCAGCAGCCAAGAGTGGACTAGCGGGGGCACAGATACGCAGTATTTT.

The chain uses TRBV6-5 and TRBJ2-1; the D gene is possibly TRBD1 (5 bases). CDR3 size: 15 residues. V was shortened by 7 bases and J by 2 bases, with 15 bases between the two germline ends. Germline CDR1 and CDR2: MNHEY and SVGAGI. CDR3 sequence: CASNRTPAPYNEQFF. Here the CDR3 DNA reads TGTGCCAGCAACCGGACACCGGCACCCTACAATGAGCAGTTCTTC.

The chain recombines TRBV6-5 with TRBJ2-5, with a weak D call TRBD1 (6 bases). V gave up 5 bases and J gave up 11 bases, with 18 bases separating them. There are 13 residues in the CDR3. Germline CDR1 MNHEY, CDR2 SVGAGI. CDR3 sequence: CASSPPGQVKQYF. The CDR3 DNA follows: TGTGCCAGCAGTCCTCCGGGACAAGTGAAGCAGTACTTC.

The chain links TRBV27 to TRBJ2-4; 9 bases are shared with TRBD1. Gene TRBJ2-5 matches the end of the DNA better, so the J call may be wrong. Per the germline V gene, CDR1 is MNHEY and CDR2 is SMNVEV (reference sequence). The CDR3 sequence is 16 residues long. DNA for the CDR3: TGTGCCAGCAGTTTCAGTGGACAGGGGCCCCAAGAGACCCAGTACTTC. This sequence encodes CASSFSGQGPQETQYF.

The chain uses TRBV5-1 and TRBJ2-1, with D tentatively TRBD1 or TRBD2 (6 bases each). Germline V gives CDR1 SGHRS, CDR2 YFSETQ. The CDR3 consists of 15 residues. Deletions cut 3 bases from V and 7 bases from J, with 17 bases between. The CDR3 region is CASSWGREGGNEQFF. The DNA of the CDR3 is TGCGCCAGCAGCTGGGGACGAGAGGGGGGTAATGAGCAGTTCTTC.

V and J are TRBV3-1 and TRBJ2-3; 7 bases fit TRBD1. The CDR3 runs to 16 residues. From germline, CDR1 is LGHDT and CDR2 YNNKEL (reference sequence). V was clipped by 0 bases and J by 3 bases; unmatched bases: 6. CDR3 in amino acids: CASSQEWDSGTDTQYF. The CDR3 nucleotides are TGTGCCAGCAGCCAAGAATGGGACAGTGGAACAGATACGCAGTATTTT.

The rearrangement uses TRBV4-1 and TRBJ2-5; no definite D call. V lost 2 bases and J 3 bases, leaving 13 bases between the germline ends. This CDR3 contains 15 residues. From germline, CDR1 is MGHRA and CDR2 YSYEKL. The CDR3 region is CASSQKPAQEETQYF. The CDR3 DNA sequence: TGCGCCAGCAGCCAAAAGCCAGCGCAAGAAGAGACCCAGTACTTC.

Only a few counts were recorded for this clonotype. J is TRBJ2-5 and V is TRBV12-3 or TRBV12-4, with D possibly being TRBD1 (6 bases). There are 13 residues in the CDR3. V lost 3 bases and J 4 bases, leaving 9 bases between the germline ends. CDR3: CASSLGAPETQYF. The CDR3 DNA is TGTGCCAGCAGTTTGGGGGCGCCAGAGACCCAGTACTTC.

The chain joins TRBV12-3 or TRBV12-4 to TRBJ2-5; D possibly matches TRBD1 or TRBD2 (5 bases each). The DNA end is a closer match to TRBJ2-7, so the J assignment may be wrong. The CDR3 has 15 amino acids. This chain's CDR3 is CASSFGDPGTYEQYF. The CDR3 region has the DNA TGTGCCAGCAGTTTTGGGGACCCCGGGACCTACGAGCAGTACTTC.

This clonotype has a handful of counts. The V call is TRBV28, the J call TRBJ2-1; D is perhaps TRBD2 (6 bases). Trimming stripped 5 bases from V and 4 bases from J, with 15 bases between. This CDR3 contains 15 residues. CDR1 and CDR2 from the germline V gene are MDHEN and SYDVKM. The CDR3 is CASSLPTGLYNEQFF. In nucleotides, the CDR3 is TGTGCCAGCAGTCTCCCCACGGGACTTTACAATGAGCAGTTCTTC.

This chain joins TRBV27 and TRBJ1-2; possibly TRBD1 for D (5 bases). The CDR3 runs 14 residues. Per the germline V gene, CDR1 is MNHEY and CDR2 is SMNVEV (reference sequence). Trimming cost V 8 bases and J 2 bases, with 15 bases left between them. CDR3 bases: TGTGCCAGCTCCGGCGGGGGGTCCAACTATGGCTACACCTTC. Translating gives CASSGGGSNYGYTF.

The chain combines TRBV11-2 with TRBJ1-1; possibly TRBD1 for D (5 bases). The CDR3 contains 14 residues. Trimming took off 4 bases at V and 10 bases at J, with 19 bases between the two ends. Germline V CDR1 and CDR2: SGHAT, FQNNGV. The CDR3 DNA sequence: TGTGCCAGCAGCTCCTCGGGACTCCGGGAGGGAGCTTTCTTT. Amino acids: CASSSSGLREGAFF.

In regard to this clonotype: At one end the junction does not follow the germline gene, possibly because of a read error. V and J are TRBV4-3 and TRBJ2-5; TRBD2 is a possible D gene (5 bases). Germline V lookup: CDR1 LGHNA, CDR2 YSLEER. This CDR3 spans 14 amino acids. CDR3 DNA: TGCGCCAGCAGCCAAGGTTCCCCTTGGGAGACCCGGTACTTC. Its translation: CASSQGSPWETRYF.

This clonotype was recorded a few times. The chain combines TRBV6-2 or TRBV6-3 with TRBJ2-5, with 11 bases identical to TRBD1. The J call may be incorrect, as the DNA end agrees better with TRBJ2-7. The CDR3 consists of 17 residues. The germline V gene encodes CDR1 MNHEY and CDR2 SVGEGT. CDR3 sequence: CASSYRTGGLPTYEQYF. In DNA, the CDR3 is TGTGCCAGCAGTTACAGGACAGGGGGCCTTCCTACCTACGAGCAGTACTTC.

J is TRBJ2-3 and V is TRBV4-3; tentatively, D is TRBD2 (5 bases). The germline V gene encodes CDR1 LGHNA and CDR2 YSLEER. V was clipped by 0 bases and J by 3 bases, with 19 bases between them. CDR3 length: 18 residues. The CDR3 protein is CASSQDSRLRWGTDTQYF. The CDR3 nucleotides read TGCGCCAGCAGCCAAGATTCCCGACTACGATGGGGAACAGATACGCAGTATTTT.

CDR3 nucleotides: TGTGCCAGCAGTTACTCGAAAGGGCTAGCGGGGGCCCAAGAGACCCAGTACTTC. As protein: CASSYSKGLAGAQETQYF. The chain uses TRBV6-2 or TRBV6-3 and TRBJ2-5; TRBD2 matches 10 bases. CDR1 MNHEY and CDR2 SVGEGT come from the germline V gene. The CDR3 is 18 amino acids. The V gene end was trimmed by 0 bases and the J gene end by 1 base; junction bases not matched to a gene: 8.

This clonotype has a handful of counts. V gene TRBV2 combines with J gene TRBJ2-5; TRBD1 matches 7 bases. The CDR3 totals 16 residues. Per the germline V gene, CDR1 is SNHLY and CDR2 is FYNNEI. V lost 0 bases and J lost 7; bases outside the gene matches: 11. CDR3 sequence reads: CASSEALEGAGWTQYF. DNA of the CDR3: TGTGCCAGCAGTGAAGCGCTAGAGGGGGCAGGGTGGACCCAGTACTTC. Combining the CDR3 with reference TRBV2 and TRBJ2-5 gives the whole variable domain EPEVTQTPSHQVTQMGQEVILRCVPISNHLYFYWYRQILGQKVEFLVSFYNNEISEKSEIFDDQFSVERPDGSNFTLKIRSTKLEDSAMYFCASSEALEGAGWTQYFGPGTRLLVL.

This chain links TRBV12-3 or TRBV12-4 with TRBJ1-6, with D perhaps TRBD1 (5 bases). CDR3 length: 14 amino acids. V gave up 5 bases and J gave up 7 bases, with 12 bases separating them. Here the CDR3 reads CASSTGTSNSPLHF. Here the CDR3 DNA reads TGTGCCAGCAGTACCGGGACGTCCAATTCACCCCTCCACTTT.

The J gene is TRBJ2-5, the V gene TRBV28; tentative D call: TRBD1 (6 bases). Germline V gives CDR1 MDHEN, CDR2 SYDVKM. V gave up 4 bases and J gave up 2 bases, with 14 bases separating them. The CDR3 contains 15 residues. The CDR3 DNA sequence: TGTGCCAGCAGTTCCCTGGGGGACAAGCAAGAGACCCAGTACTTC. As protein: CASSSLGDKQETQYF.

This CDR3 is CASSFPGSEQFF. CDR3 nucleotide sequence: TGTGCCAGCAGCTTCCCCGGCTCTGAGCAGTTCTTC. The V and J genes are TRBV7-3 and TRBJ2-1; D is uncertain. Per the germline V gene, CDR1 is SGHTA and CDR2 is FQGTGA. Trimming cost V 3 bases and J 9 bases, with 9 bases left between them. The CDR3 is 12 amino acids. Looking up the rest from reference TRBV7-3 and TRBJ2-1 gives the full variable domain: GAGVSQTPSNKVTEKGKYVELRCDPISGHTALYWYRQSLGQGPEFLIYFQGTGAADDSGLPNDRFFAVRPEGSVSTLKIQRTERGDSAVYLCASSFPGSEQFFGPGTRLTVL.

CDR3 in DNA: TGTGCCAGCAGTTCGCTAGCGGGGCCTTACAATGAGCAGTTCTTC. Residues: CASSSLAGPYNEQFF. The chain carries TRBV27 and TRBJ2-1; TRBD2 matches at 9 bases. Germline CDR1 is MNHEY and CDR2 is SMNVEV (reference sequence). This CDR3 spans 15 amino acids. Trimming took 4 bases from V and 4 from J; bases not matched to a gene: 5.

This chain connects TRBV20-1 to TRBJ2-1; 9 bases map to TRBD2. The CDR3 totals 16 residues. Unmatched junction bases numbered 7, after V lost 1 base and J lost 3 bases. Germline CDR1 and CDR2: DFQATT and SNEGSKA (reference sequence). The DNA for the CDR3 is TGCAGTGCTAGAGGAGGGGATAGCGGGGGCTACAATGAGCAGTTCTTC. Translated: CSARGGDSGGYNEQFF.